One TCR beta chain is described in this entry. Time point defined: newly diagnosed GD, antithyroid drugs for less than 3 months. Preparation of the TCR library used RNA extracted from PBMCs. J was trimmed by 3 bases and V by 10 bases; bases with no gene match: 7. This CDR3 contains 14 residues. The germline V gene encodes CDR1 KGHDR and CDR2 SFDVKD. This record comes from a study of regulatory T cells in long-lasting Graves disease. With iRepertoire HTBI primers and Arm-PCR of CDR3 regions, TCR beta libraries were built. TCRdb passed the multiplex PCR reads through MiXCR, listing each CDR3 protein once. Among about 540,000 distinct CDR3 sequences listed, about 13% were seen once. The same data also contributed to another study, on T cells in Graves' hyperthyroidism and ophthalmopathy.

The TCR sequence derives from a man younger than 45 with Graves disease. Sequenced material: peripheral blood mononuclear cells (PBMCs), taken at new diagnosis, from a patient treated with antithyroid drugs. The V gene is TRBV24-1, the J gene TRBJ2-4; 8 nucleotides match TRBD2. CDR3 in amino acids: CATESGTSKNIQYF. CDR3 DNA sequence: TGTGCCACTGAGTCCGGGACTAGCAAAAACATTCAGTACTTC.